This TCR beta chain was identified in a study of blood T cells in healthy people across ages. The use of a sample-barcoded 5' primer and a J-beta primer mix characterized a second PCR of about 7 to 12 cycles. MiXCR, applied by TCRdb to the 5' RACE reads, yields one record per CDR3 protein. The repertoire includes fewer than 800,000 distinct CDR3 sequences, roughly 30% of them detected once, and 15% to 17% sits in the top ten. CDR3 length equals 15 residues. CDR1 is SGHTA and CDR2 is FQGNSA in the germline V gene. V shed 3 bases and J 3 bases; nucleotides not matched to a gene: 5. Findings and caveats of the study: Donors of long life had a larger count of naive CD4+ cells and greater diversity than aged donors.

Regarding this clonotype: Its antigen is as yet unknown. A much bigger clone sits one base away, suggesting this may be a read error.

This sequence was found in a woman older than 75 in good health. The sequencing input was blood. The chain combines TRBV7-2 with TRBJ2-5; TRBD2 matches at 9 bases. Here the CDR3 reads CASSLSGGTKETQYF. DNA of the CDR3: TGTGCCAGCAGCTTGAGCGGGGGGACGAAAGAGACCCAGTACTTC.